This T cell receptor beta chain was obtained from a study of cytomegalovirus exposure and HLA in healthy donors. Germline lookup yields CDR1 WNHNN and CDR2 SYGVQD (reference sequence). The V and J ends lost 6 bases and 1 base respectively, with 9 bases between them. This CDR3 is 14 amino acids long. 13 Jbeta primers and 60 Vbeta primers were used for the PCR. This table comes from immunoSEQ multiplex PCR, and its TCRdb copy is limited to in-frame clones, with some not included. The data show fewer than 250,000 clones, roughly 80% seen once. The clonotype was recovered from a girl aged 2-10 years in good health and CMV-seronegative. Sequencing was done on a sample of PBMCs. The chain carries TRBV10-1 and TRBJ2-2, with D perhaps matching TRBD2 (6 bases). The CDR3 sequence is CASRPGGNTGELFF. CDR3 coding DNA: TGCGCCAGCAGGCCCGGGGGGAACACCGGGGAGCTGTTTTTT.